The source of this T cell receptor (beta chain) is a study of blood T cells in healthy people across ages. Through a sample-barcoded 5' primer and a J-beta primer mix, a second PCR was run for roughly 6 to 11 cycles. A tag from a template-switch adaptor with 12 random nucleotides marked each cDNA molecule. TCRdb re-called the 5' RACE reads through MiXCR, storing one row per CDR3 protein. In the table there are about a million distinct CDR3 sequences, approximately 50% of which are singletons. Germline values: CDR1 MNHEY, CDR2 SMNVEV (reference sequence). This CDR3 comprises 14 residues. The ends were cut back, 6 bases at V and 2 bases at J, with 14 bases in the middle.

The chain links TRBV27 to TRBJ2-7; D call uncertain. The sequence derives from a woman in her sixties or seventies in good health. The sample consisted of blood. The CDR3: CASSRKPTTYEQYF. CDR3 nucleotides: TGTGCCAGCAGCCGCAAGCCTACTACCTACGAGCAGTACTTC.